This T cell receptor (beta chain) was obtained from a study of neoadjuvant nivolumab and ipilimumab in lung cancer. Whole-study findings and limits: Only two of four nivolumab-treated tumors gained richness and clonality by surgery. A small number of samples were TCR sequenced. Resected-tumor TCR richness correlated positively with pretherapy blood richness.

This CDR3 comprises 14 residues. V lost 8 bases, J lost 1 base, and 9 bases stayed unmatched. Germline assignment: CDR1 SGHKS and CDR2 YYEKEE (reference sequence). TCRdb keeps only in-frame clones here, not all; method: immunoSEQ multiplex PCR. The data hold 30,000 or so clones, with roughly 90% observed a single time. Details on this clone: Its specificity is not known.

This chain links TRBV5-5 with TRBJ2-7; 7 nucleotides match TRBD2. The receptor was derived from an adult with non-small cell lung cancer. The input for sequencing was peripheral blood, taken after neoadjuvant nivolumab, alone or with ipilimumab, at or shortly before surgery. The DNA of the CDR3 is TGTGCCAGTGGCGGGGAGGGGCGGTCCTACGAGCAGTACTTC. Its translation: CASGGEGRSYEQYF.